Reported below is one T cell receptor (beta chain). While infection was still active, Seattle patients were enrolled and then followed longitudinally. V was pared by 3 bases and J by 3 bases, with 5 bases of the junction left unmatched. Per the germline V gene, CDR1 is SGHTA and CDR2 is FQGNSA. The CDR3 consists of 15 residues. Per the authors' pipeline: Estimation of nucleated cell counts relied on the amplification of reference gene primers. Using immunoSEQ multiplex PCR, the repertoire was profiled, and TCRdb retains in-frame clones only, with some absent. V, J and clone size derive from that table, while D and trimming were established from the DNA sequence. The sample includes around 260,000 clones, 91% of them seen just once. The record originates from a study of blood T cell repertoires in COVID-19. Overall study context: The United States, Italy and Spain supplied acute and convalescent COVID-19 samples. The cDNA or gDNA used as material had been derived from T cells, B-cell-depleted T cells, or PBMCs.

The sample taken for sequencing was peripheral blood. The TCR comes from a young woman with COVID-19, enrolled during active disease. The chain combines TRBV7-2 with TRBJ2-3; 8 positions match TRBD2. CDR3 in DNA: TGTGCCAGCAGCTTCCGGGAGGGCCGGACAGATACGCAGTATTTT. Translating it yields CASSFREGRTDTQYF.